A single sample is the source of the 2 T cell receptor beta chains below, sequenced in a study of response to subunit inactivated influenza vaccine. MiXCR, run by TCRdb on the RT-PCR reads, gives a single entry per CDR3 protein. Of under 850,000 distinct CDR3 sequences listed, roughly 18% are singletons. The sequencing used PBMCs from blood, collected more than 4 days after vaccination. These receptors came from a man over 45 who received an inactivated influenza vaccine.

This clonotype was seen ten or more times. The chain recombines TRBV7-9 with TRBJ1-2, with TRBD1 matching over 7 bases. J lost 2 bases, V lost 2 bases, and 8 bases had no gene match. The CDR3 covers 16 residues. The germline V gene has CDR1 SEHNR and CDR2 FQNEAQ (reference sequence). The CDR3 DNA reads TGTGCCAGCAGCTTAACCGGGACAGAGAACAACTATGGCTACACCTTC. Its protein product is CASSLTGTENNYGYTF.

At least ten counts were recorded for this clonotype. The chain employs TRBV20-1 and TRBJ2-1; 10 nucleotides agree with TRBD2. After removal of 5 bases from V and 6 bases from J, the junction contained 4 bases not matched to a gene. The germline CDR1 and CDR2 sequences are DFQATT and SNEGSKA (reference sequence). This CDR3 spans 13 amino acids. CDR3 in amino acids: CSAASGGVNEQFF. The CDR3 nucleotides are TGCAGTGCTGCCAGCGGGGGGGTCAATGAGCAGTTCTTC.